The source of this T cell receptor (beta chain) is a study of blood T cell repertoires in COVID-19. About the research overall: Specimens from acute and convalescent COVID-19 originated in the United States, Italy and Spain.

The CDR3 is 15 amino acids. The germline gives CDR1 KGHSH, CDR2 LQKENI. V was cut by 1 base and J by 1 base, with 11 bases left in between. Participant age was roughly 18 to 89 years, and participants resided in about two dozen US areas. Clones were read by immunoSEQ multiplex PCR, and TCRdb kept only the in-frame ones, dropping some. This table has about 270,000 clones, approximately 90% appearing once. Sequencing input: PBMCs or T cells enriched from blood (not recorded which). The chain employs TRBV18 and TRBJ2-7; D is perhaps TRBD1 (5 bases). This clonotype was obtained from a woman aged 60-75 years in a cohort exposed to, infected with or recovered from COVID-19 (not recorded which). For the CDR3, the DNA is TGTGCCAGCTCACCACAGACAGTTGGGTCCTACGAGCAGTACTTC. Translated: CASSPQTVGSYEQYF.